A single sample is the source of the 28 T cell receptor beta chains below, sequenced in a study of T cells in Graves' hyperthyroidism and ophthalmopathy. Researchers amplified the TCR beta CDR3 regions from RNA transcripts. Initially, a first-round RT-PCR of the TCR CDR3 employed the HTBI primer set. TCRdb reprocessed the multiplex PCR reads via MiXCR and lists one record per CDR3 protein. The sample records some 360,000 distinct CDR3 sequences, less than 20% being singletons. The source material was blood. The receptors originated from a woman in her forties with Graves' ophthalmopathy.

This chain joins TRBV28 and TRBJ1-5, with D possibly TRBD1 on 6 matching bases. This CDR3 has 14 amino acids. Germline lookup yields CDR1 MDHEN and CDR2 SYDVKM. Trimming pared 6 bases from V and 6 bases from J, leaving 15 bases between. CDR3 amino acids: CASRQGNSGQPQHF. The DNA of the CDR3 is TGTGCCAGCAGACAGGGCAACAGCGGTCAGCCCCAGCATTTT.

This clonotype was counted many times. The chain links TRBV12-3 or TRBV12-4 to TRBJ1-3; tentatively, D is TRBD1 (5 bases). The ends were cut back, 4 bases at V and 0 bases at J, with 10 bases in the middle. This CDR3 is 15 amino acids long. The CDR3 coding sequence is TGTGCCAGCAGTTCCCCAGGGCTCTCTGGAAACACCATATATTTT. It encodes CASSSPGLSGNTIYF.

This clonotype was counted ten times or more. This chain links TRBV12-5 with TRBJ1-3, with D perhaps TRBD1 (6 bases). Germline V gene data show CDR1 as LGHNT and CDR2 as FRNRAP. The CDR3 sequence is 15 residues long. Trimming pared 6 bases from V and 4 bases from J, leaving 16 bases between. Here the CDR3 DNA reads TGTGCTAGTGGACTCACAGGGACTAAGGGAAACACCATATATTTT. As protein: CASGLTGTKGNTIYF. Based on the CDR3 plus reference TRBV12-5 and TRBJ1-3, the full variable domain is DARVTQTPRHKVTEMGQEVTMRCQPILGHNTVFWYRQTMMQGLELLAYFRNRAPLDDSGMPKDRFSAEMPDATLATLKIQPSEPRDSAVYFCASGLTGTKGNTIYFGEGSWLTVV.

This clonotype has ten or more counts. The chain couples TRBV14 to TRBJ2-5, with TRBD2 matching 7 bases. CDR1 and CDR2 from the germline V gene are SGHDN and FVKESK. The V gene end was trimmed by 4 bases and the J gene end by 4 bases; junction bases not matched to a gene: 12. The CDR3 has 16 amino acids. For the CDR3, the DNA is TGTGCCAGCAGCCCCGGTTCGGGGGGAATGATAGAGACCCAGTACTTC. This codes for CASSPGSGGMIETQYF.

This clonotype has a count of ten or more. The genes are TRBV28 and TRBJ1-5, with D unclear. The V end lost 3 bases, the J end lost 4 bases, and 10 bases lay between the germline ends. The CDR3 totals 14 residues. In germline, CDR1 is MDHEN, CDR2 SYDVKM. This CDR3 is CASSLVGENQPQHF. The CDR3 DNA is TGTGCCAGCAGTTTGGTGGGAGAAAATCAGCCCCAGCATTTT.

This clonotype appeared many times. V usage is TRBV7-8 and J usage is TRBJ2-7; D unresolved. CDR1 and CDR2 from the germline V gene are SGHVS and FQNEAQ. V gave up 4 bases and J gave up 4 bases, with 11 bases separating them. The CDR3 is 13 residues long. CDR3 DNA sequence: TGTGCCAGCAGCTCCACCTCTCTTTACGAGCAGTACTTC. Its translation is CASSSTSLYEQYF.

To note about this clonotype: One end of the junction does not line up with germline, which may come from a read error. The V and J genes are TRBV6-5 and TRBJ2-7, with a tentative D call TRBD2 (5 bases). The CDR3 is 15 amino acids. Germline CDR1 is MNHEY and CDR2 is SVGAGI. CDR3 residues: CAGSYSIGLPSEQYF. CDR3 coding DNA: TGTGCCGGCAGTTACTCGATTGGACTTCCAAGCGAGCAGTACTTC.

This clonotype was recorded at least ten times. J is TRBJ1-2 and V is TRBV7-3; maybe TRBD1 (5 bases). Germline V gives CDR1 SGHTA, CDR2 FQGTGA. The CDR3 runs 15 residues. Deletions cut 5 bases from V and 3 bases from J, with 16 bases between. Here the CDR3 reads CASSPYGGGYYGYTF. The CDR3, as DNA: TGTGCCAGCAGCCCCTATGGGGGGGGGTACTATGGCTACACCTTC. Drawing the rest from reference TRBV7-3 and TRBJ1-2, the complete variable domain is GAGVSQTPSNKVTEKGKYVELRCDPISGHTALYWYRQSLGQGPEFLIYFQGTGAADDSGLPNDRFFAVRPEGSVSTLKIQRTERGDSAVYLCASSPYGGGYYGYTFGSGTRLTVV.

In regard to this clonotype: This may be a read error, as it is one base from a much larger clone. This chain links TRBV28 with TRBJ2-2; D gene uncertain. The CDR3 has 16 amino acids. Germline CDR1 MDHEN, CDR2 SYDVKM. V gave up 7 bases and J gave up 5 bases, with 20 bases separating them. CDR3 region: CASIQLGQAETGELFF. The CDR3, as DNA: TGTGCCAGCATCCAGTTAGGGCAGGCTGAGACCGGGGAGCTGTTTTTT. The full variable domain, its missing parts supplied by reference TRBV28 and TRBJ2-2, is DVKVTQSSRYLVKRTGEKVFLECVQDMDHENMFWYRQDPGLGLRLIYFSYDVKMKEKGDIPEGYSVSREKKERFSLILESASTNQTSMYLCASIQLGQAETGELFFGEGSRLTVL.

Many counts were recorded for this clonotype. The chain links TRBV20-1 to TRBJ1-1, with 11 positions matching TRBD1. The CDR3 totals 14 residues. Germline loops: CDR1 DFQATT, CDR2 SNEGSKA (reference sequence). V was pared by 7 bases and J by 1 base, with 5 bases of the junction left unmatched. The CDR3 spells CSVGQGAGNTEAFF. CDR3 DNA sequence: TGCAGTGTCGGACAGGGGGCAGGGAACACTGAAGCTTTCTTT.

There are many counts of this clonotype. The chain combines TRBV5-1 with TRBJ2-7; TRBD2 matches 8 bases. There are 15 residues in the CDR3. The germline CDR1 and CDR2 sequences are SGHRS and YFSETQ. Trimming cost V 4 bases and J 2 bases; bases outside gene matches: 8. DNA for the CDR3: TGCGCCAGCAGCCTAACTAGCGGCACAACCTACGAGCAGTACTTC. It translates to CASSLTSGTTYEQYF.

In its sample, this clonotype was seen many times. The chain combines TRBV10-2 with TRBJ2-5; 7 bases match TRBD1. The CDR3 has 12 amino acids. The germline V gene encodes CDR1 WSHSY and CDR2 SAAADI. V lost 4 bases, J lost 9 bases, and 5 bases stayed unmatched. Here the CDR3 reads CASSVSQGAQYF. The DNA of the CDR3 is TGCGCCAGCAGTGTCTCCCAGGGGGCCCAGTACTTC.

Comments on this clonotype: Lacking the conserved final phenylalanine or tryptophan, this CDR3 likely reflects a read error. Written as DNA, the CDR3 is TGTGCCTGGAGTTCGCCGGGACTAGCCTCGGGAGAGACCCAGTACTCC. Protein product: CAWSSPGLASGETQYS. The chain recombines TRBV30 with TRBJ2-5; 9 bases match TRBD2. Germline CDR1 is GTSNPN and CDR2 is SVGIG (reference sequence). The CDR3 is 16 amino acids. With V trimmed by 2 bases and J by 4 bases, 11 bases remained unmatched.

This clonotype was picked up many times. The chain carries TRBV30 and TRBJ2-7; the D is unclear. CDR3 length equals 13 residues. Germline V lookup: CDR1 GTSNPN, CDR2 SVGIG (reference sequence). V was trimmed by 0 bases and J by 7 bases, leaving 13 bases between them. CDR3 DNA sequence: TGTGCCTGGAGTGTAGGCGGTCCCGGGGAGCAGTACTTC. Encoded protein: CAWSVGGPGEQYF. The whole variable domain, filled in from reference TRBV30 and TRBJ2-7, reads SQTIHQWPATLVQPVGSPLSLECTVEGTSNPNLYWYRQAAGRGLQLLFYSVGIGQISSEVPQNLSASRPQDRQFILSSKKLLLSDSGFYLCAWSVGGPGEQYFGPGTRLTVT.

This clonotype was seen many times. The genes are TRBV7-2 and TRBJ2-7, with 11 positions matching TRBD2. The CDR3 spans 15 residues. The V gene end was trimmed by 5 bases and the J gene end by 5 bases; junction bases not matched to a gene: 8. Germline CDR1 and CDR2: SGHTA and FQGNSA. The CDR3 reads CASSPYLAGGNEQYF. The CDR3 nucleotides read TGTGCCAGCAGCCCATACCTAGCGGGAGGTAACGAGCAGTACTTC.

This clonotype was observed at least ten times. CDR3: CASSTGIPNTEAFF. CDR3 nucleotide sequence: TGTGCCAGCAGTACCGGGATTCCAAACACTGAAGCTTTCTTT. The rearrangement uses TRBV2 and TRBJ1-1; D uncertain. Germline loops: CDR1 SNHLY, CDR2 FYNNEI. The V gene lost 5 bases and the J gene lost 2 bases, with 12 bases spanning the gap. The CDR3 is made up of 14 amino acids.

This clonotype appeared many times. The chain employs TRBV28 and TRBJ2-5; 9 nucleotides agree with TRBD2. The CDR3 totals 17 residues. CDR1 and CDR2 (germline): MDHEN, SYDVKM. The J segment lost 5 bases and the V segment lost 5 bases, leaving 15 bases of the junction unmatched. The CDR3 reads CASSLPFRLAARETQYF. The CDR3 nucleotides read TGTGCCAGCAGTCTACCATTCCGACTAGCGGCCCGGGAGACCCAGTACTTC.

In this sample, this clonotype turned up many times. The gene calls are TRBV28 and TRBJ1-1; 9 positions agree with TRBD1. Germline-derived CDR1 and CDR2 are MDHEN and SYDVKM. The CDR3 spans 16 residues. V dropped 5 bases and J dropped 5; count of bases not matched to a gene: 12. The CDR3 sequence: CASSPVTGGAQTEAFF. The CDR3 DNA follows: TGTGCCAGCAGTCCGGTAACAGGGGGCGCGCAGACTGAAGCTTTCTTT.

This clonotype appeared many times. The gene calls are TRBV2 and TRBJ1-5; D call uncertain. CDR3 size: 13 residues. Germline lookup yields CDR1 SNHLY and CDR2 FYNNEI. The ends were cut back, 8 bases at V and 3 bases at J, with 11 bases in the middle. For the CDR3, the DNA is TGTGCCAGCCAGGAGGTCCCCAATCAGCCCCAGCATTTT. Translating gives CASQEVPNQPQHF.

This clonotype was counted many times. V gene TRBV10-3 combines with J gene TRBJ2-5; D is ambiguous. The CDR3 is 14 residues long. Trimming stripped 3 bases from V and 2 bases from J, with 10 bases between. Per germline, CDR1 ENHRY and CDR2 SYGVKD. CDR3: CAISDPRGQETQYF. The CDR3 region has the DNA TGTGCCATCAGTGACCCGAGAGGACAAGAGACCCAGTACTTC.

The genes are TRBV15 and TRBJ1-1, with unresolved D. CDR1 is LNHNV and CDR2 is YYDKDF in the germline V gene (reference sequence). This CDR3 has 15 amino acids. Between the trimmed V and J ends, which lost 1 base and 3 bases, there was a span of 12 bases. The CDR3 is CATSRVPGRDTEAFF. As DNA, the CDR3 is TGTGCCACCAGCAGAGTACCGGGTAGGGACACTGAAGCTTTCTTT. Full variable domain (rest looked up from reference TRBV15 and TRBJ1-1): DAMVIQNPRYQVTQFGKPVTLSCSQTLNHNVMYWYQQKSSQAPKLLFHYYDKDFNNEADTPDNFQSRRPNTSFCFLDIRSPGLGDTAMYLCATSRVPGRDTEAFFGQGTRLTVV.

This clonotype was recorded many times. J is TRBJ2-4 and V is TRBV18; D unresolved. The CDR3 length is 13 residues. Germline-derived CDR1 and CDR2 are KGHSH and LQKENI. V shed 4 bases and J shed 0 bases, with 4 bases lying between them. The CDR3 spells CASSLSAKNIQYF. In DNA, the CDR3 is TGTGCCAGCTCACTATCAGCCAAAAACATTCAGTACTTC. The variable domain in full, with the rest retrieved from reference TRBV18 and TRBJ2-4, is NAGVMQNPRHLVRRRGQEARLRCSPMKGHSHVYWYRQLPEEGLKFMVYLQKENIIDESGMPKERFSAEFPKEGPSILRIQQVVRGDSAAYFCASSLSAKNIQYFGAGTRLSVL.

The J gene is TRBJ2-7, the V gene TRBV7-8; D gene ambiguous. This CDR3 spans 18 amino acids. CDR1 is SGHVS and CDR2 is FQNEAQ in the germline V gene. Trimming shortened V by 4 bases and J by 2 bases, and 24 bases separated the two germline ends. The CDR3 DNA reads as TGTGCCAGCAGCTCTACCCACAAGTCTCTATCCTCAACCTACGAGCAGTACTTC. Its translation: CASSSTHKSLSSTYEQYF. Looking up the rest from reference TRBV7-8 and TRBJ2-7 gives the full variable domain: GAGVSQSPRYKVAKRGQDVALRCDPISGHVSLFWYQQALGQGPEFLTYFQNEAQLDKSGLPSDRFFAERPEGSVSTLKIQRTQQEDSAVYLCASSSTHKSLSSTYEQYFGPGTRLTVT.

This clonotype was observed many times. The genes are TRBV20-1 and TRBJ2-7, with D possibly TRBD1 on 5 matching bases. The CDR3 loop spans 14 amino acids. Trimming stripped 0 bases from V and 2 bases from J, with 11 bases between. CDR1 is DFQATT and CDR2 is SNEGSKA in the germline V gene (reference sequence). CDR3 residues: CSARDPRRAYEQYF. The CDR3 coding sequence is TGCAGTGCTAGAGATCCTCGCAGGGCCTACGAGCAGTACTTC.

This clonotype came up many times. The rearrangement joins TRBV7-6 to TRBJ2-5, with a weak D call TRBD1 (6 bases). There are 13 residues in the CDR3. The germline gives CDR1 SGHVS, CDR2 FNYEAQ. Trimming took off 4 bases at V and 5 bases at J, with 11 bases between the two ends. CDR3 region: CASSSTGYETQYF. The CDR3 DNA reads TGTGCCAGCAGCTCTACAGGGTACGAGACCCAGTACTTC.

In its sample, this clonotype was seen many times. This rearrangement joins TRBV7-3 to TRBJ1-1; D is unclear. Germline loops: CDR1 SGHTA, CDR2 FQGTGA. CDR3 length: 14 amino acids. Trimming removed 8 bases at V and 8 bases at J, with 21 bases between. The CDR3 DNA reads TGTGCCAGCGGCCCAAATAACGGCTACCAGGAAGCTTTCTTT. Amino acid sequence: CASGPNNGYQEAFF.

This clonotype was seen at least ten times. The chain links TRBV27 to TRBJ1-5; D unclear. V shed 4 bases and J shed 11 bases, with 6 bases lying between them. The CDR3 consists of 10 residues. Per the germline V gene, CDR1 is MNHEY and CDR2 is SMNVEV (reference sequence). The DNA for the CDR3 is TGTGCCAGCAGTTGCAAGTCCCAGCATTTT. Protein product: CASSCKSQHF.

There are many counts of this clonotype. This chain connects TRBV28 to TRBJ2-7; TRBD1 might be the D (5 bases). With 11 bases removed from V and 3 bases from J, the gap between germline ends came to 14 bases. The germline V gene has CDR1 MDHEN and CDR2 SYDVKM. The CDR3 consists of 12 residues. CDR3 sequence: CALRTPNYEQYF. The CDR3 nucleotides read TGTGCCTTAAGGACACCCAACTACGAGCAGTACTTC.